The 14 T cell receptor beta chains reported below all come from one sample, sequenced in a study of tumor and adjacent non-tumor tissue in lung cancer. RNA was extracted from bulk tissue without any cell sorting. More than 3 cm separated this lung sample from the edge of the tumor. TCRbeta libraries were built with three rounds of nested PCR, modified from ARM-PCR. TCRdb reanalysed the multiplex PCR reads using MiXCR and keeps one entry per CDR3 protein. This table holds roughly 74,000 distinct CDR3 sequences, over 65% found once. Source material: distant non-tumor lung tissue. The source is a man between 65 and 85 years old with non-small cell lung cancer.

This clonotype came up a few times. The junction departs from the called germline gene at one end, perhaps through a read error. This sequence joins TRBV4-1 and TRBJ2-5; D gene uncertain. Germline V CDR1 and CDR2: MGHRA, YSYEKL. This CDR3 spans 15 amino acids. CDR3 residues: CASSQVLQCKETQYF. In DNA form, the CDR3 reads TGTGCCAGCAGCCAAGTTCTTCAGTGCAAAGAGACCCAGTACTTC.

Regarding this clonotype: At one end the junction does not follow the germline gene, possibly because of a read error. V gene TRBV11-3 combines with J gene TRBJ2-7, with unresolved D. The length of the CDR3 is 13 residues. Germline assignment: CDR1 SGHNT and CDR2 YENEEA. This CDR3 is CASSTWVSYEEYF. DNA of the CDR3: TGTGCCAGCAGCACATGGGTTTCCTACGAGGAGTACTTC. The complete variable domain, with remaining parts taken from reference TRBV11-3 and TRBJ2-7, reads EAGVVQSPRYKIIEKKQPVAFWCNPISGHNTLYWYLQNLGQGPELLIRYENEEAVDDSQLPKDRFSAERLKGVDSTLKIQPAELGDSAVYLCASSTWVSYEEYFGPGTRLTVT.

This chain uses TRBV20-1 with TRBJ2-1; a weak D match, TRBD2 (5 bases). The CDR3 has 16 residues. V shed 1 base and J shed 5 bases, with 18 bases lying between them. Germline values: CDR1 DFQATT, CDR2 SNEGSKA (reference sequence). The CDR3 protein is CSARVVDTTTNNEQFF. The DNA for the CDR3 is TGCAGTGCTAGAGTCGTAGATACGACTACAAACAATGAGCAGTTCTTC.

About this clonotype: Without the conserved terminal phenylalanine or tryptophan, this CDR3 likely stems from a read error. The limits of the CDR3 on the DNA are not certain, so only TCRdb's listed CDR3 is given. The chain recombines TRBV11-2 with TRBJ2-7; TRBD1 reflects the table's D call only, with no check against the DNA. Inclusive of both ends, the CDR3 amounts to 15 amino acids. From germline, CDR1 is SGHAT and CDR2 FQNNGV. The CDR3 sequence: CASRLVQGATYEEYL.

The V gene is TRBV29-1, the J gene TRBJ2-2, with TRBD2 matching 10 bases. The CDR3 extends over 15 amino acids. Germline V CDR1 and CDR2: SQVTM, ANQGSEA. The V and J ends lost 2 bases and 9 bases, in that order; junction bases with no gene match: 9. CDR3 amino acids: CSVEFSGRRSRELFF. CDR3 nucleotide sequence: TGCAGCGTTGAATTTAGCGGGAGGCGGTCCAGGGAGCTGTTTTTT.

CDR3 residues: CASTRREVSTDTHYF. The CDR3 bases are TGTGCCAGCACCCGTAGGGAAGTAAGCACAGATACACACTATTTT. J is TRBJ2-3 and V is TRBV11-3; D unresolved. CDR3 length: 15 amino acids. V was shortened by 7 bases and J by 15 bases, with 29 bases between the two germline ends. Per germline, CDR1 SGHNT and CDR2 YENEEA.

With regard to this clonotype: A read error may explain this, as a much larger clone is one base away. The rearrangement links TRBV20-1 to TRBJ2-5, with 7 bases identical to TRBD2. The CDR3 consists of 13 residues. The V and J ends lost 4 bases and 4 bases, in that order; junction bases with no gene match: 6. Germline loops: CDR1 DFQATT, CDR2 SNEGSKA (reference sequence). In DNA, the CDR3 is TGCAGTGCTAATACGGCGGGAGTAGAGACCCAGTACTTC. As protein: CSANTAGVETQYF.

This clonotype came up a few times. A read error may explain this, as a much larger clone is one base away. Since no conserved phenylalanine or tryptophan closes the CDR3, a read error is the likely cause. The chain joins TRBV29-1 to TRBJ2-5, with D maybe TRBD1 (6 bases). From germline, CDR1 is SQVTM and CDR2 ANQGSEA. CDR3 length equals 13 residues. V lost 4 bases and J 5 bases, leaving 14 bases between the germline ends. CDR3 sequence: CSVARQVLETQYL. For the CDR3, the DNA is TGCAGCGTTGCCCGACAGGTTCTGGAGACCCAGTACTTA.

Details on this clonotype: A read error may produce the germline difference seen at one junction end. The V call is TRBV4-2, the J call TRBJ1-4; D is unresolved. The CDR3 contains 17 residues. CDR1 and CDR2 from the germline V gene are LGHNA and YNFKEQ. Written as DNA, the CDR3 is TGTGTCAGCAGGCAAGTACCGTTGTGGGTAGCTAATGAAAAACTGTTTTTT. It is translated as CVSRQVPLWVANEKLFF.

The chain joins TRBV7-8 to TRBJ2-2; D unclear. CDR1 is SGHVS, CDR2 FQNEAQ, per germline. V was shortened by 3 bases and J by 14 bases, with 22 bases between the two germline ends. The length of the CDR3 is 15 residues. CDR3 DNA: TGTGCCAGCAGCTTGGTTTCGGTCAACACCGAGGAACTGTTTTTT. Amino acids: CASSLVSVNTEELFF.

Regarding this clonotype: The junction and the germline gene differ at one end; a read error may be behind it. The chain joins TRBV7-8 to TRBJ2-3, with TRBD2 identical over 11 bases. The CDR3 totals 15 residues. Germline V gives CDR1 SGHVS, CDR2 FQNEAQ. DNA of the CDR3: TGTGCCAGCAGCTTAAGACTAGCGGGGCCAGATGCGCAGTATTTT. This translates into CASSLRLAGPDAQYF.

A note on this clonotype: A read error may be the cause here, since a much bigger clone is one base away. This rearrangement joins TRBV6-2 or TRBV6-3 to TRBJ1-1, with a possible D match to TRBD1 (6 bases). CDR1 is MNHEY and CDR2 is SVGEGT in the germline V gene. Trimming stripped 5 bases from V and 6 bases from J, with 13 bases between. The CDR3 covers 13 residues. The CDR3 coding sequence is TGTGCCAGCAGTGAAACAGGGCGCTCTGAAGCTTTCTTT. Its protein product is CASSETGRSEAFF.

The rearrangement joins TRBV12-5 to TRBJ1-4, with D uncertain. V lost 6 bases, J lost 5 bases, and 10 bases lay in between. Germline CDR1 and CDR2: LGHNT and FRNRAP. CDR3 length equals 13 residues. CDR3 nucleotide sequence: TGTGCTAGTGGCCGCTTGAAAAATGAAAAACTGTTTTTT. Protein product: CASGRLKNEKLFF.

On this clonotype: One junction end does not reproduce the germline sequence, and a read error may be involved. The rearrangement links TRBV12-3 or TRBV12-4 to TRBJ2-3, with 11 bases that match TRBD1. The CDR3 loop spans 15 amino acids. CDR3 loop: CANSRTGGNTDAQYF. As DNA, the CDR3 is TGTGCCAACTCCCGGACAGGGGGCAACACAGATGCGCAGTATTTT.